Shown below are 16 T cell receptor beta chains from a single sample sequenced in a study of T cells expressing NK-cell markers. TCRdb derives one entry per CDR3 protein from the 5' RACE reads, leaving out DNA. This table lists hundreds of thousands of distinct CDR3 sequences. Specimen: blood T cells: a sorted CD56 or NKG2C T cell subset, CD4+ or CD8+ T cells, or bulk PBMC T cells (not recorded which). Source of these receptors: a woman aged 18-70 years in good health.

The V and J genes are TRBV28 and TRBJ1-5. The germline V gene has CDR1 MDHEN and CDR2 SYDVKM. The CDR3 is made up of 12 amino acids. This CDR3 reads CASMQLNQPQHF.

This chain uses TRBV6-2 or TRBV6-3 with TRBJ2-2; the TRBD2 assignment by TCRdb is unverifiable without DNA. The germline V gene encodes CDR1 MNHEY and CDR2 SVGEGT. This CDR3 has 17 amino acids. The CDR3 protein is CASSYASGRADTGELFF.

The J gene is TRBJ2-5, the V gene TRBV6-2 or TRBV6-3; the TCRdb call, TRBD2, lacks DNA for checking. The CDR3 is made up of 15 amino acids. CDR1 MNHEY and CDR2 SVGEGT come from the germline V gene. CDR3 in amino acids: CASTKPWAGVETQYF.

This chain connects TRBV7-9 to TRBJ1-1. The CDR3 runs to 11 residues. CDR1 and CDR2 from the germline V gene are SEHNR and FQNEAQ (reference sequence). This CDR3 reads CASGWESEAFF.

This chain uses TRBV20-1 with TRBJ2-1; without DNA, the TCRdb call of TRBD2 cannot be checked. The CDR3 spans 15 residues. Germline V CDR1 and CDR2: DFQATT, SNEGSKA (reference sequence). CDR3 loop: CSARKGSGAYNEQFF.

This rearrangement joins TRBV12-3 or TRBV12-4 to TRBJ1-4; TCRdb's D gene call, TRBD1, goes unchecked for lack of DNA. The CDR3 loop spans 14 amino acids. The CDR3 sequence is CASRETGKREKLFF.

The chain employs TRBV7-2 and TRBJ2-5; TCRdb lists TRBD2, though no DNA is available to test this call. Germline CDR1 reads SGHTA; CDR2 reads FQGNSA. The CDR3 covers 16 residues. The CDR3 reads CASSLDRLATQETQYF.

This chain joins TRBV6-5 and TRBJ2-3; TCRdb's D call, TRBD1, is unchecked because there is no DNA. The CDR3 is 16 amino acids. Germline V lookup: CDR1 MNHEY, CDR2 SVGAGI. CDR3 protein: CASSYSIGTDRDTQYF.

The chain links TRBV3-1 to TRBJ2-1; the TCRdb D gene call, TRBD1, has no DNA to confirm it. CDR1 is LGHDT and CDR2 is YNNKEL in the germline V gene (reference sequence). The length of the CDR3 is 15 residues. The CDR3 spells CASSPGGAALNEQFF.

The chain employs TRBV5-6 and TRBJ1-2; TCRdb calls TRBD1, which cannot be checked without DNA. Germline V lookup: CDR1 SGHDT, CDR2 YYEEEE. This CDR3 spans 16 amino acids. The CDR3 sequence: CASSLAGQGSANGYTF.

The V gene is TRBV20-1, the J gene TRBJ2-3. Germline V gives CDR1 DFQATT, CDR2 SNEGSKA (reference sequence). The CDR3 length is 14 residues. The CDR3 protein is CSARDPASTDTQYF.

The chain uses TRBV19 and TRBJ2-1; lacking DNA, the TRBD2 call made by TCRdb goes unchecked. The CDR3 length is 16 residues. CDR1 and CDR2 from the germline V gene are LNHDA and SQIVND (reference sequence). CDR3 in amino acids: CASTRLAGGSYNEQFF. The whole variable domain, filled in from reference TRBV19 and TRBJ2-1, reads DGGITQSPKYLFRKEGQNVTLSCEQNLNHDAMYWYRQDPGQGLRLIYYSQIVNDFQKGDIAEGYSVSREKKESFPLTVTSAQKNPTAFYLCASTRLAGGSYNEQFFGPGTRLTVL.

The rearrangement uses TRBV20-1 and TRBJ2-1. The CDR3 covers 16 residues. The germline CDR1 and CDR2 sequences are DFQATT and SNEGSKA (reference sequence). The CDR3 loop is CSARLASASSYNEQFF.

V and J are TRBV7-3 and TRBJ2-1; TCRdb names TRBD2, which stays unverified in the absence of DNA. The V gene's germline CDR1 is SGHTA and CDR2 FQGTGA. The CDR3 totals 16 residues. CDR3 loop: CASSLTGGPNYNEQFF.

The chain employs TRBV12-3 or TRBV12-4 and TRBJ1-5; TCRdb reports TRBD1, a call that lacks DNA to check it against. The CDR3 contains 15 residues. CDR3 sequence: CASSLLWGGNQPQHF.

V usage is TRBV6-5 and J usage is TRBJ2-5; TCRdb's D gene call, TRBD2, goes unchecked for lack of DNA. This CDR3 spans 17 amino acids. Germline V lookup: CDR1 MNHEY, CDR2 SVGAGI. CDR3 protein: CASSYAGLAGAGETQYF.